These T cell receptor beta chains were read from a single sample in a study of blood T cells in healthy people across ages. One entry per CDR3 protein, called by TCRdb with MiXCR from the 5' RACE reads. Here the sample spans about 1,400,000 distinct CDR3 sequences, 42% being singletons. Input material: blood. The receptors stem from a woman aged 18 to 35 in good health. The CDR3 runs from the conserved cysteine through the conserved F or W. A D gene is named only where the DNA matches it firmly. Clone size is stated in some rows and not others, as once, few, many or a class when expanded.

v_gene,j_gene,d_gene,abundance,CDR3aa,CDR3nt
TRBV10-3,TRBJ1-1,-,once,CAVSALSGNTEAFF,TGTGCCGTTTCTGCCCTTTCGGGGAACACTGAAGCTTTCTTT
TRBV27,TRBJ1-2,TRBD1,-,CASSLTGQPLLHYGYTF,TGTGCCAGCAGTTTAACGGGACAGCCCTTACTCCACTATGGCTACACCTTC
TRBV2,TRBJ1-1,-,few,CASLPTGTPLTEAFF,TGTGCCAGCCTACCAACCGGGACACCTCTCACTGAAGCTTTCTTT
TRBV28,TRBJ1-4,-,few,CASSLSLEKLFF,TGTGCCAGCAGTTTGAGTCTCGAAAAACTGTTTTTT
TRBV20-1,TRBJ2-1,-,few,CSASRPPSLYNEQFF,TGCAGTGCTAGTCGACCTCCTTCACTTTACAATGAGCAGTTCTTC
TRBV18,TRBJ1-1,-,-,CASYLNVGQNTEAFF,TGTGCCAGCTACCTTAACGTAGGGCAGAACACTGAAGCTTTCTTT
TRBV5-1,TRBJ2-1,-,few,CASLGLNEQFF,TGCGCCAGCCTTGGGCTCAATGAGCAGTTCTTC
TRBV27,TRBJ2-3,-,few,CASGGYDTQYF,TGTGCCAGTGGTGGGTACGATACGCAGTATTTT
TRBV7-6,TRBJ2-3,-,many,CASSTYRTASTDTQYF,TGTGCCAGCAGCACCTATCGGACAGCTAGCACAGATACGCAGTATTTT
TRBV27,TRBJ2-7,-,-,CASTLKGTAGSYEQYF,TGTGCCAGCACACTGAAGGGGACCGCGGGATCCTACGAGCAGTACTTC
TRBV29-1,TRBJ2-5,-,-,CSVSVTGVAETQYF,TGCAGCGTTTCGGTTACTGGGGTGGCAGAGACCCAGTACTTC
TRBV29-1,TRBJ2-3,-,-,CSVEDQEGALGTQYF,TGCAGCGTTGAAGATCAGGAGGGCGCTTTAGGTACGCAGTATTTT
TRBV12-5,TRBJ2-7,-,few,CASGFHATYEQYF,TGTGCTAGTGGTTTTCATGCGACCTACGAGCAGTACTTC
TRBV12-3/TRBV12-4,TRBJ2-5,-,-,CASNAWGVKATQYF,TGTGCCAGCAACGCCTGGGGTGTCAAAGCGACCCAGTACTTC
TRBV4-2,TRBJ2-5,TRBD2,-,CASSQEWGGGETQYF,TGTGCCAGCAGCCAAGAATGGGGGGGTGGGGAGACCCAGTACTTC
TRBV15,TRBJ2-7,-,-,CATSRDRSLTYEQYF,TGTGCCACCAGCAGAGATCGGTCACTAACCTACGAGCAGTACTTC
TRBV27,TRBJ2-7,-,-,CASSPIEPVGDEQYF,TGTGCCAGCAGTCCAATAGAGCCGGTTGGGGACGAGCAGTACTTC
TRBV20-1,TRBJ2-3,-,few,CSAHPPGGTDTQYF,TGCAGTGCTCACCCCCCAGGGGGCACAGATACGCAGTATTTT
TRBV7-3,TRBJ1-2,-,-,CTSSGRAGPNYGYTF,TGTACCAGCAGCGGACGGGCAGGGCCTAACTATGGCTACACCTTC
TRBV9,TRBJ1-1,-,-,CASSPTGEANTEAFF,TGTGCCAGCAGCCCCACTGGGGAGGCTAACACTGAAGCTTTCTTT
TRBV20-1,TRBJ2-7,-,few,CSAMQGIGYEQYF,TGCAGTGCCATGCAGGGTATAGGCTACGAGCAGTACTTC
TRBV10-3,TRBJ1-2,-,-,CAISPGRGYGYTF,TGTGCCATCAGTCCGGGACGGGGTTACGGCTACACCTTC
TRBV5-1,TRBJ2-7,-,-,CASSFPTEGYEQYF,TGCGCCAGCAGCTTCCCGACAGAAGGCTACGAGCAGTACTTC
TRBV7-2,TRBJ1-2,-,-,CASSLAQAAVGGYTF,TGTGCCAGCAGCTTAGCACAGGCCGCGGTGGGGGGCTACACCTTC
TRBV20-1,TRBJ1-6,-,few,CSASSGANSPLHF,TGCAGTGCTAGTTCCGGGGCAAATTCACCCCTCCACTTT
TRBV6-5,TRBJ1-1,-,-,CASSYSSSEAFF,TGTGCCAGCAGTTACTCGAGTAGTGAAGCTTTCTTT
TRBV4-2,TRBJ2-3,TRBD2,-,CASSLRTSGGLSTDTQYF,TGTGCCAGCAGCCTGAGGACTAGCGGGGGCCTAAGCACAGATACGCAGTATTTT
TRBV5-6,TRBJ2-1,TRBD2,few,CASSFREGQGEQFF,TGTGCCAGCAGCTTTCGGGAGGGCCAAGGAGAGCAGTTCTTC
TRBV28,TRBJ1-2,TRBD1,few,CASSGTGAYGYTF,TGTGCCAGCAGTGGAACAGGGGCCTATGGCTACACCTTC
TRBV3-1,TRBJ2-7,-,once,CASRQVSGGPLYEQYF,TGTGCCAGCAGACAAGTCTCGGGTGGGCCCCTCTACGAGCAGTACTTC
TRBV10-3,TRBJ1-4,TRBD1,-,CAISDRQGITNEKLFF,TGTGCCATCAGTGACCGACAGGGGATAACTAATGAAAAACTGTTTTTT
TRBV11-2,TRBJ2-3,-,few,CASSLGDNPRADTQYF,TGTGCCAGCAGCTTAGGTGACAACCCGCGGGCAGATACGCAGTATTTT
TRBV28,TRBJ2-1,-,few,CASSFSGDEQFF,TGTGCCAGCAGTTTTTCAGGGGATGAGCAGTTCTTC
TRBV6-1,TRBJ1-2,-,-,CASSRIQQPDLYGYTF,TGTGCCAGCAGTAGAATCCAACAGCCCGATCTCTATGGCTACACCTTC
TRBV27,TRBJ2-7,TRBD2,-,CASHKVGVAGISSEQYF,TGTGCCAGCCATAAAGTGGGGGTAGCGGGAATTTCGTCCGAGCAGTACTTC
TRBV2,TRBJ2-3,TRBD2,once,CASTGSGGATDTQYF,TGTGCCAGCACGGGGAGCGGGGGGGCAACAGATACGCAGTATTTT
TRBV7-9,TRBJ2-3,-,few,CASSLAAAGASGDTQYF,TGTGCCAGCAGCTTAGCTGCCGCGGGGGCGAGCGGAGATACGCAGTATTTT
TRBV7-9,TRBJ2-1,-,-,CASRKESYNEQFF,TGTGCCAGCAGGAAAGAGTCCTACAATGAACAGTTCTTC
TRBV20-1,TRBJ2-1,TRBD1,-,CSAETGAYNEQFF,TGCAGTGCAGAAACAGGGGCCTACAATGAGCAGTTCTTC
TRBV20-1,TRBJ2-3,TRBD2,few,CSARDRLADTDTQYF,TGCAGTGCTAGAGATCGACTAGCCGACACAGATACGCAGTATTTT
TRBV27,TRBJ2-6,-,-,CASSLEGANVLTF,TGTGCCAGCAGTTTGGAAGGGGCCAACGTCCTGACTTTC
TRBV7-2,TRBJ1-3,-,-,CASRGTSGNTIYF,TGTGCCAGCAGGGGGACGAGCGGAAACACCATATATTTT
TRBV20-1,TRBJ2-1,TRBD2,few,CSARDYQRGDNEQFF,TGCAGTGCTAGAGATTACCAGCGGGGAGACAATGAGCAGTTCTTC
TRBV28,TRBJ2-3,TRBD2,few,CASPPRTSDTDTQYF,TGTGCCAGCCCTCCGAGAACTAGCGACACAGATACGCAGTATTTT
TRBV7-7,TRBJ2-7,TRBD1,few,CASSSPTGEVGYEQYF,TGTGCTAGCAGCTCCCCGACAGGGGAGGTCGGCTACGAGCAGTACTTC
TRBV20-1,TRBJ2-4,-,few,CSARDGMTGREQYF,TGCAGTGCTAGAGATGGGATGACAGGGCGGGAGCAGTACTTC
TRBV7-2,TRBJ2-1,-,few,CASSLNPPLNEQFF,TGTGCCAGCAGCTTAAACCCGCCCCTAAATGAGCAGTTCTTC
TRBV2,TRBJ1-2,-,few,CASSDLTGAVNGYTF,TGTGCCAGCAGCGATCTGACGGGAGCGGTTAATGGCTACACCTTC
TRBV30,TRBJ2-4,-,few,CAWSPPGRNIQYF,TGTGCCTGGAGTCCGCCGGGCCGAAACATTCAGTACTTC